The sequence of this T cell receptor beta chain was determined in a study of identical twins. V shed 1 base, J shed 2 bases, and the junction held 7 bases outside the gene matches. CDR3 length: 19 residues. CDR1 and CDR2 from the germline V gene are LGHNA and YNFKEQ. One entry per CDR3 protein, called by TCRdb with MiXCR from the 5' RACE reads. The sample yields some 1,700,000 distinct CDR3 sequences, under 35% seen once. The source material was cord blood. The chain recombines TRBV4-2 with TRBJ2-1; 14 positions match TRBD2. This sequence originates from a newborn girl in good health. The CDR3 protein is CASSQGGLAGALTYNEQFF. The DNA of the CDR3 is TGTGCCAGCAGCCAAGGGGGACTAGCGGGGGCACTCACCTACAATGAGCAGTTCTTC.